This T cell receptor (beta chain) was identified during a study of chemoradiotherapy in HPV16-positive cancers (dated by TCRdb to the early 2020s). As for the study more broadly: Candidate HPV-specific T-cell clones and common TCR motifs were defined through functional T-cell assays on cells from a couple of HPV16-positive patients. Whether T-cell immunity against the HPV oncoproteins E6 and E7 changes during chemoradiotherapy and whether survival is affected by this immunity were examined in the study. The candidate HPV-specific TCRs and motifs were subsequently tracked in TCR repertoires obtained from roughly 90 patients with HPV-related cancers.

Overall results and qualifications from the work: Only a couple of HPV16-positive patients were used to derive the functional definition of HPV-specific T cells, and the survival association was reported for HPV16-positive patients. Among HPV16-positive patients, expansion of HPV-responsive T cells during chemoradiotherapy was associated with better recurrence-free survival. Expansion of candidate HPV-specific clones and E7-related TCR motifs was observed in the tumor microenvironment during treatment, whereas no such expansion was observed for non-HPV-specific T cells.

Repertoires were sampled repeatedly over the course of chemoradiotherapy, so clonal expansion could be followed in the tumor microenvironment. Library generation was performed with the immunoSEQ multiplex PCR assay. The table comes from immuneACCESS by way of TCRdb, which keeps in-frame sequences with V and J called. Part of the clones is missing from these tables; in studies checked, under half for an unresolved V gene and the rest for unknown reasons. The sample table lists some 28,000 clones, 84% of them with a count of one. Less than 6% of the sample lies in the top ten. Concerning this clone itself: Its target antigen remains unknown. Qualities for individual bases were not recorded, and no much larger clone is one base off.

Looking up the germline V gene yields CDR1 ENHRY and CDR2 SYGVKD. Including the terminal cysteine and phenylalanine, the CDR3 comprises 16 residues. The retained sequence is limited to the CDR3, 48 bases, with the frame set at the first base. The junction carries 10 bases between V and J, which are trimmed by 0 bases and 0 bases respectively. This receptor chain uses TRBV10-3 and TRBJ2-3, and the D gene may be TRBD1, 6 bases matching. This clonotype originated in a human donor with HPV-associated anogenital cancer. The input for sequencing was blood, taken from a patient who underwent chemoradiotherapy. The CDR3 loop reads CAISESRTASTDTQYF. The bases are TGTGCCATCAGTGAGTCGCGGACAGCTAGCACAGATACGCAGTATTTT.